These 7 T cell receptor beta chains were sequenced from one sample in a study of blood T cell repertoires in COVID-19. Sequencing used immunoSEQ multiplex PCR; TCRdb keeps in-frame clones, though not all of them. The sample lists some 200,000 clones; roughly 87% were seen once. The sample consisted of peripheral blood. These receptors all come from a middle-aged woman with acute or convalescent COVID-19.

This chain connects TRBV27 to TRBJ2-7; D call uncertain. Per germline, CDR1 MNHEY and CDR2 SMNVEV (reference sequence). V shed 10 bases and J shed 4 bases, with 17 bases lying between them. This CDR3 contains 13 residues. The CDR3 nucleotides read TGTGCCACCGGGTCCCGGTTTGCATACGAGCAGTACTTC. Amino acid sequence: CATGSRFAYEQYF.

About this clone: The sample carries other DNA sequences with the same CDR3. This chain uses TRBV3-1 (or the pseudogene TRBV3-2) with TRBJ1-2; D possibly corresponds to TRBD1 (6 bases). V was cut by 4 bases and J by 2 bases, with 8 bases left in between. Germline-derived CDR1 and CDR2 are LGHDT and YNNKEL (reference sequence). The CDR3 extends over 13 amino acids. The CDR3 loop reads CASSRGQNYGYTF. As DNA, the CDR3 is TGTGCCAGCAGCCGGGGACAAAACTATGGCTACACCTTC.

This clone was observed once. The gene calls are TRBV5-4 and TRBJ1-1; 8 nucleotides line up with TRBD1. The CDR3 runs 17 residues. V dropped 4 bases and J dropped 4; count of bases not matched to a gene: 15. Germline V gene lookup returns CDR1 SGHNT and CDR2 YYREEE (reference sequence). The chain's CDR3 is CASSLDRGANRGTEAFF. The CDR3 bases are TGTGCCAGCAGCCTCGACAGGGGCGCCAACCGAGGCACTGAAGCTTTCTTT.

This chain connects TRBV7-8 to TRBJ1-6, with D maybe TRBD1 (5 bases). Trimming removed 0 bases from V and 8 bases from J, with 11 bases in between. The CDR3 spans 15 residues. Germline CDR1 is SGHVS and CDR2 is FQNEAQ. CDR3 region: CASSLARGTDSPLHF. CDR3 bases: TGTGCCAGCAGCTTAGCTCGGGGGACCGATTCACCCCTCCACTTT.

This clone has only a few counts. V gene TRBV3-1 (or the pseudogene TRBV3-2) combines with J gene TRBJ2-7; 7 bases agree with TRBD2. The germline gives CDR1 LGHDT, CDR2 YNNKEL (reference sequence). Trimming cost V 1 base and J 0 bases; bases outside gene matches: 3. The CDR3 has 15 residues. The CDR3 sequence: CASSQAPGGSYEQYF. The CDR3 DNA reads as TGTGCCAGCAGCCAAGCCCCGGGGGGCTCCTACGAGCAGTACTTC.

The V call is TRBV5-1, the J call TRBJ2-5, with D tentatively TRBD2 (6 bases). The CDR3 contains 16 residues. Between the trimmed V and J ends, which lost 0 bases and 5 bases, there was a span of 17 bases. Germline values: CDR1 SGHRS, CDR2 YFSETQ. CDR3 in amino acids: CASSLGSGGGRETQYF. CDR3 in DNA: TGCGCCAGCAGCTTGGGGTCCGGGGGTGGCCGGGAGACCCAGTACTTC.

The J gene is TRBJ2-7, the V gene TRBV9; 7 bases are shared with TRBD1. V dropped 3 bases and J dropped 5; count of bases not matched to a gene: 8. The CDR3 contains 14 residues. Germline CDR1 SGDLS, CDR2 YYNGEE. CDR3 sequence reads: CASSGRDSLHEQYF. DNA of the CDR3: TGTGCCAGCAGCGGCCGGGACAGTCTCCACGAGCAGTACTTC.